This T cell receptor (beta chain) is from a study of CD8+CD57+ T cells in acquired aplastic anemia. The wider study: Mean DNA quantity obtained from sorted CD4+ and CD8+ cells was about 3.2 ug. General study findings and limits: Patients versus controls showed no significant CD8+ Simpson's diversity difference. Fewer than 30 CD8+ CDR3 sequences were shared between patients and controls.

Investigators profiled TCR beta VDJ and CDR3 from genomic DNA template. Each CDR3 protein gets one entry after TCRdb re-called the reads with MiXCR. The sample yields 250,000 to 350,000 distinct CDR3 sequences, 45% to 70% seen once. Germline V gene lookup returns CDR1 LNHDA and CDR2 SQIVND (reference sequence). Trimming cost V 3 bases and J 0 bases, with 9 bases left between them. The CDR3 extends over 15 amino acids. This clonotype was seen more than once but under ten times. Its target is unknown. This TCR derives from a human donor with severe aplastic anemia or a healthy control (not recorded which). This chain uses TRBV19 with TRBJ1-3; D gene ambiguous. The material sequenced was sorted CD4+, CD8+, or CD8+CD57+ T cells (not recorded which) from PBMCs. The CDR3 bases are TGTGCCAGTAGTATTGAATTCTCCTCTGGAAACACCATATATTTT. This translates into CASSIEFSSGNTIYF. The full variable domain, its missing parts supplied by reference TRBV19 and TRBJ1-3, is DGGITQSPKYLFRKEGQNVTLSCEQNLNHDAMYWYRQDPGQGLRLIYYSQIVNDFQKGDIAEGYSVSREKKESFPLTVTSAQKNPTAFYLCASSIEFSSGNTIYFGEGSWLTVV.